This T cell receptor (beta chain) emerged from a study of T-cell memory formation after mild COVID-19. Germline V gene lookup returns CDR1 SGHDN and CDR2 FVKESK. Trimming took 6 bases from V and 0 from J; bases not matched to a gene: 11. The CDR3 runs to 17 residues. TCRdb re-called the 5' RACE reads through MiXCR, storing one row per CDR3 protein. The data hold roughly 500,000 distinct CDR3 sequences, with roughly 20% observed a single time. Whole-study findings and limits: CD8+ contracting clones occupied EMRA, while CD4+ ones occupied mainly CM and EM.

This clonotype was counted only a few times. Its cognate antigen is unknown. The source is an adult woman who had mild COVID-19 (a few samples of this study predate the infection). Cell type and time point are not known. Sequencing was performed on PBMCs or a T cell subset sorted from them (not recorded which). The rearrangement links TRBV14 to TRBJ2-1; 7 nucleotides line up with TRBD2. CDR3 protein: CASRPALWTSSYNEQFF. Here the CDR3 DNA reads TGTGCCAGCAGACCAGCTTTGTGGACTAGCTCCTACAATGAGCAGTTCTTC.